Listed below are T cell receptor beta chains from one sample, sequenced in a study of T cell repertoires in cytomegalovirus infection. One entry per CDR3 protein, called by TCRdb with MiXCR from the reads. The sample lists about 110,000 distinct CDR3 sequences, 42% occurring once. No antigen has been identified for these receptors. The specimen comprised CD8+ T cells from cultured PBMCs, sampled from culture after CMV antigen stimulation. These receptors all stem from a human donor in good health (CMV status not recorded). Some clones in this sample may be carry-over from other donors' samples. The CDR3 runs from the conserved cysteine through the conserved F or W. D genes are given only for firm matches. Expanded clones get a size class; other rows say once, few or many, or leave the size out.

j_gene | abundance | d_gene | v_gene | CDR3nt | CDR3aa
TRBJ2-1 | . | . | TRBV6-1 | TGTGCCAGCAGTGGGATTTGGGATGAGCAGTTCTTC | CASSGIWDEQFF
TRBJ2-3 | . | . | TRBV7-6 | TGTGCCAGCGGCTTAGAAGGGGACGGGGAGGAAGATACGCAGTATTTT | CASGLEGDGEEDTQYF
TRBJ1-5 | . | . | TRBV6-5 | TGTGCCAGCAGTCCCAGTTTTGGTTGGGGAAATAGCAATCAGCCCCAGCATTTT | CASSPSFGWGNSNQPQHF
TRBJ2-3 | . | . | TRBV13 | TGTGCCAGCAGCTTAAACTACGTACCTATAGTAGATACGCAGTATTTT | CASSLNYVPIVDTQYF
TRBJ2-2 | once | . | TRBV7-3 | TGTGCCAGCAGCTTTTATCCCTCAGCAAACGGGGAGCTGTTTTTT | CASSFYPSANGELFF
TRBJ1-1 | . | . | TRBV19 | TGTGCCAGTAGTATGGGCAGGGGCCTGAACACTGAAGCTTTCTTT | CASSMGRGLNTEAFF
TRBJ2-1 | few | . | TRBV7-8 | TGTGCCAGCAGCCCCGGGGGGCCCGAGCAGTTCTTC | CASSPGGPEQFF
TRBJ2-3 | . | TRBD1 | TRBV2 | TGTGCCAGCAGCCTGGCCGGGACAGGGGCCGACCGGACAGATACGCAGTATTTT | CASSLAGTGADRTDTQYF
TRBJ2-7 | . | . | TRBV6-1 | TGTGCCAGCGCTGGGACATACTACGAGCAGTACTTC | CASAGTYYEQYF
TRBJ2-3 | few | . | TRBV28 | TGTGCCAGCAGTCCTCAACTTCGTAGCACAGATACGCAGTATTTT | CASSPQLRSTDTQYF
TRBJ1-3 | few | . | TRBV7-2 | TGTGCCAGCAGCTTCGGACAGAACTCTGGAAACACCATATATTTT | CASSFGQNSGNTIYF
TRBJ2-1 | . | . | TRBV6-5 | TGTGCCAGCAACCCTAGGGGACTTTACAATGAGCAGTTCTTC | CASNPRGLYNEQFF
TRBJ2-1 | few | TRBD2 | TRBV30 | TGTGCCTGGAGTCAGCCGGGACTAGGGGAGGAGCAGTTCTTC | CAWSQPGLGEEQFF
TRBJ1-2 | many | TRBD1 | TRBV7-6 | TGTGCCAGCAGCTCACTCCCGGGACAGGGGGCAGGAGGCTACACCTTC | CASSSLPGQGAGGYTF
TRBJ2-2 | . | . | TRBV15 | TGTGCCGTCGGGTGGGAGCACACCGGGGAGCTGTTTTTT | CAVGWEHTGELFF
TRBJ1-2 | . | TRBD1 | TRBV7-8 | TGTGCCAGCAGCTTATATGGGACAGAATATGGCTACACCTTC | CASSLYGTEYGYTF
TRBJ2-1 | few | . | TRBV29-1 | TGCAGCGCCGAGGGGGTTGGCTCCTACAATGAGCAGTTCTTC | CSAEGVGSYNEQFF
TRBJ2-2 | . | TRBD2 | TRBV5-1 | TGCGCCAGCACAGCGGGGGGACTGAACACCGGGGAGCTGTTTTTT | CASTAGGLNTGELFF
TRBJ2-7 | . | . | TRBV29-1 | TGCAGTGCTAGAGGGGGGTTGAGCTCCTACGAGCAGTACTTC | CSARGGLSSYEQYF
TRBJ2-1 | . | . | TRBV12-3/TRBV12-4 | TGTGCCAGCAGTTTAAGGGGCGGTTCTTACAATGAGCAGTTCTTC | CASSLRGGSYNEQFF
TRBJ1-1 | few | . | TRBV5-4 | TGTGCCAGCAGCTTGGGGATCGGGACTGAAGCTTTCTTT | CASSLGIGTEAFF
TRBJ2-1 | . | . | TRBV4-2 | TGTGCCAGCAGCCAAGCCCCCGGGACCATCTCCTACAATGAGCAGTTCTTC | CASSQAPGTISYNEQFF
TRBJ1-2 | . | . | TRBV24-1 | TGTGCCACCAGTGACCTTGGGACAAGCCTAGGCTACACCTTC | CATSDLGTSLGYTF
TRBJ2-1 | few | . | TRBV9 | TGTGCCAGCAGCATATCGGGACAACTGAACCCGGGTGAGCAGTTCTTC | CASSISGQLNPGEQFF
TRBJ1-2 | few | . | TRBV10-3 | TGTGCCATCAGTGAGCCCGGCGTCTATGGCTACACCTTC | CAISEPGVYGYTF
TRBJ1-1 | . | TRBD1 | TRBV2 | TGTGCCAGCAGTGAAAGACAGGGGGCGAACACTGAAGCTTTCTTT | CASSERQGANTEAFF
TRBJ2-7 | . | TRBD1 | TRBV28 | TGTGCCAGCAGTTGGACAGGGGATACCTACGAGCAGTACTTC | CASSWTGDTYEQYF
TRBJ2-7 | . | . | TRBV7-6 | TGTGCCAGCAGCTTTTCGAAAGGGGGGGGTTACGAGCAGTACTTC | CASSFSKGGGYEQYF
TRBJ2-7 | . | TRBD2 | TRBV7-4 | TGTGCCAGCAGCGGTCGGCTAGCGGGGGATGCCTACGAGCAGTACTTC | CASSGRLAGDAYEQYF
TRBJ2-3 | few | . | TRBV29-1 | TGCAGCGTTGTGGGACTCCTTGAAGATACGCAGTATTTT | CSVVGLLEDTQYF
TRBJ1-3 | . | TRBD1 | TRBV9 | TGTGCCAGCAGCGCGGACAGGGGGCTTGGAAACACCATATATTTT | CASSADRGLGNTIYF
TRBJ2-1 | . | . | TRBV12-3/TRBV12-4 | TGTGCCAGCAGCCCCCCGGGCCTCTGGAATGAGCAGTTCTTC | CASSPPGLWNEQFF
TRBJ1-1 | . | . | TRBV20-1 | TGCAGTGCTACAGACAGGGAAGCTTTCTTT | CSATDREAFF
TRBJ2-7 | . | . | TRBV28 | TGTGCCAGCAGTTTCGGCCGTGCTTCTGAGCAGTACTTC | CASSFGRASEQYF
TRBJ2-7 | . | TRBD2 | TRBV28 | TGTGCCAGCATGTGGACTAGCGGTTCGGACGAGCAGTACTTC | CASMWTSGSDEQYF
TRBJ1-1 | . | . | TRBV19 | TGTGCCAGTAGGGCGGGGGGCAAAAACACTGAAGCTTTCTTT | CASRAGGKNTEAFF
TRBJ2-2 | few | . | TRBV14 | TGTGCCAGCAGCCAACACCCCATGAGCCCTAGGAATGATTCTTACACCGGGGAGCTGTTTTTT | CASSQHPMSPRNDSYTGELFF
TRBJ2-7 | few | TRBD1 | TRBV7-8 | TGTGCCAGCAGCTCAGACAGGGTAGCATCCTACGAGCAGTACTTC | CASSSDRVASYEQYF
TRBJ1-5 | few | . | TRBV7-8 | TGTGCCAGCAGCTTAAGTGTCTGGCCATGGTTGGACCAGCCCCAGCATTTT | CASSLSVWPWLDQPQHF
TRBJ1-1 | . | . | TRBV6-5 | TGTGCCAGCAGTCCCCGACAGAGTTACACTGAAGCTTTCTTT | CASSPRQSYTEAFF
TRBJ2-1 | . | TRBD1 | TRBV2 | TGTGCCAGCAGCGCCGGGACAGGGTCACATGAGCAGTTCTTC | CASSAGTGSHEQFF
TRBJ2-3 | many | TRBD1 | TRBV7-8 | TGTGCCAGCAGCTTGACAGGGATTAGCACAGATACGCAGTATTTT | CASSLTGISTDTQYF
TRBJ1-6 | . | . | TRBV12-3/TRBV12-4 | TGTGCCAGCAGTAGCGGGGGTGGGGCACCCCTCCACTTT | CASSSGGGAPLHF
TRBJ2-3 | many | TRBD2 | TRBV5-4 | TGTGCCAGCAGCGGAACGACTAGCCCAGATACGCAGTATTTT | CASSGTTSPDTQYF
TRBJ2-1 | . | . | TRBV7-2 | TGTGCCAGCAGCTTAGATGGGGGGGGCTACCCATCCTACAATGAGCAGTTCTTC | CASSLDGGGYPSYNEQFF
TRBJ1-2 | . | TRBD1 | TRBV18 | TGTGCCAGCTCACGAAGTTCCCCACAGGGGGTTCAGGATGGCTACACCTTC | CASSRSSPQGVQDGYTF
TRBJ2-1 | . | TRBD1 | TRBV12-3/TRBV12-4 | TGTGCCAGCAGTGTCCCCGGGACAGTGAACTACAATGAGCAGTTCTTC | CASSVPGTVNYNEQFF
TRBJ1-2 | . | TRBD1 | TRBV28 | TGTGCCAGCAGCCCACCCAGGACAGGGGCTCGTGGCTACACCTTC | CASSPPRTGARGYTF
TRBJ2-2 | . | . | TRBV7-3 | TGTGCCAGCAGTTCATCAGCGAACACCGGGGAGCTGTTTTTT | CASSSSANTGELFF
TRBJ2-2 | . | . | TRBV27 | TGTGCCAGCAGTTTAATAGGATCAGTCACCGGGGAGCTGTTTTTT | CASSLIGSVTGELFF
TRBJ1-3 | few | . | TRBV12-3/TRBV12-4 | TGTGCCAGCAGTTTGGGAGAAACAAAAGGAAACACCATATATTTT | CASSLGETKGNTIYF
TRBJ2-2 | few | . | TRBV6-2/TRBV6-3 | TGTGCCAGCAGTTACGAACAGGGATGGATCACCGCAAGCGGGGAGCTGTTTTTT | CASSYEQGWITASGELFF
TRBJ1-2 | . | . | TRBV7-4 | TGTGCCAGCAGCCCCCACGGGACTGACTATGGCTACACCTTC | CASSPHGTDYGYTF
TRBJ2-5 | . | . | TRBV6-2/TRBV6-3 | TGTGCCAGCGGTGTGGAGACCCAGTACTTC | CASGVETQYF
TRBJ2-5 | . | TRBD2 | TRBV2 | TGTGCCAGCAGTGGACCCGGGACTAGCGACACGAACCAAGAGACCCAGTACTTC | CASSGPGTSDTNQETQYF
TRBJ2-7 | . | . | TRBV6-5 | TGTGCCAGCAGTCATACAGGGTCATCCTACGAGCAGTACTTC | CASSHTGSSYEQYF
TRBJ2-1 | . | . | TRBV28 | TGTGCCAGCAGGTCCGGGCAGGGGCAACTCCTCGCCTACAATGAGCAGTTCTTC | CASRSGQGQLLAYNEQFF
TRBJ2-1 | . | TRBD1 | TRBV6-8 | TGTGCCAGCAGTCCAGGACAGGGGGCAATCAATGAGCAGTTCTTC | CASSPGQGAINEQFF
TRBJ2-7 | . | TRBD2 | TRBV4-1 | TGTGCCAGCAGCCAAGGGACTAGCTCCTACGAGCAGTACTTC | CASSQGTSSYEQYF